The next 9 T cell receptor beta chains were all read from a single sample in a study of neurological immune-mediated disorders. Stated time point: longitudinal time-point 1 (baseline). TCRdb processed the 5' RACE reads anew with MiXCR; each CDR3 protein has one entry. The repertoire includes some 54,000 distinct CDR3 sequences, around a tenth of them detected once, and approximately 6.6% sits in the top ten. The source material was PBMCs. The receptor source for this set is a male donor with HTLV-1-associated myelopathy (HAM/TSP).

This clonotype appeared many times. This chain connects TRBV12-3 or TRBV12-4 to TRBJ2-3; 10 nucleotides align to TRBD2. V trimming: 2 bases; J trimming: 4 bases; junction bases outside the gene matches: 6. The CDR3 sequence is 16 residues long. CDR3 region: CASSLLAGAKPDTQYF. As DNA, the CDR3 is TGTGCCAGCAGTTTACTAGCGGGGGCCAAACCAGATACGCAGTATTTT.

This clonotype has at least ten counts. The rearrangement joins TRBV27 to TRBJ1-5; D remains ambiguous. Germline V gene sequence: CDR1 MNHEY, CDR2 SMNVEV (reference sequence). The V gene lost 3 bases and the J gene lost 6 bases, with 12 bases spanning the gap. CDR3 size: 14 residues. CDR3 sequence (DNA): TGTGCCAGCAGTTTTCTGGGGATCGGTCAGCCCCAGCATTTT. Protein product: CASSFLGIGQPQHF.

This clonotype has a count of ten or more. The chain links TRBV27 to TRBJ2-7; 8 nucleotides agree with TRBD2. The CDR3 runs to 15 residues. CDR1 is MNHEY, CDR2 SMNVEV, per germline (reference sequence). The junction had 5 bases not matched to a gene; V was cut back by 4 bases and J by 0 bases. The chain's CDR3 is CASSSQRGSSYEQYF. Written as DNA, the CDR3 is TGTGCCAGCAGTTCCCAGCGGGGGAGCTCCTACGAGCAGTACTTC.

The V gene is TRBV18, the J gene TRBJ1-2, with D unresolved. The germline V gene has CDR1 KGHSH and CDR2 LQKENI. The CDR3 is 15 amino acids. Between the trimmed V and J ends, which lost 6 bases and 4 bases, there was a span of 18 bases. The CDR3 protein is CASSPLGLPVYGYTF. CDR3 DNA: TGTGCCAGCTCCCCCCTAGGGCTCCCGGTCTATGGCTACACCTTC.

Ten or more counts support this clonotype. Here the CDR3 reads CASSEIEAAYNEQFF. DNA of the CDR3: TGTGCCAGCAGCGAGATAGAAGCGGCCTACAATGAGCAGTTCTTC. The rearrangement joins TRBV7-2 to TRBJ2-1; weak D call: TRBD2 (5 bases). This CDR3 is 15 amino acids long. Germline lookup yields CDR1 SGHTA and CDR2 FQGNSA. Trimming left V 5 bases short and J 2 bases short, with 13 bases between. Filled out from reference TRBV7-2 and TRBJ2-1, the complete variable domain reads GAGVSQSPSNKVTEKGKDVELRCDPISGHTALYWYRQSLGQGLEFLIYFQGNSAPDKSGLPSDRFSAERTGGSVSTLTIQRTQQEDSAVYLCASSEIEAAYNEQFFGPGTRLTVL.

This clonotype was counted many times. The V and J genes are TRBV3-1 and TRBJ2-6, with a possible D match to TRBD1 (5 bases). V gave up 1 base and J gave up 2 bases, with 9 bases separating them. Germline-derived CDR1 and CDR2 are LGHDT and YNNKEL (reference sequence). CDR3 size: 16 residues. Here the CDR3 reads CASSQGGSPGANVLTF. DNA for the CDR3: TGTGCCAGCAGCCAAGGGGGCAGTCCTGGGGCCAACGTCCTGACTTTC.

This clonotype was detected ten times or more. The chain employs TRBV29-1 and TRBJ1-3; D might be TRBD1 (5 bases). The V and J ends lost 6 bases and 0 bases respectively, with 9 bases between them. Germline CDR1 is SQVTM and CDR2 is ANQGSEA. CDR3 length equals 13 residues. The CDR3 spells CSVGTSSGNTIYF. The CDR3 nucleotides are TGCAGCGTCGGGACCAGCTCTGGAAACACCATATATTTT.

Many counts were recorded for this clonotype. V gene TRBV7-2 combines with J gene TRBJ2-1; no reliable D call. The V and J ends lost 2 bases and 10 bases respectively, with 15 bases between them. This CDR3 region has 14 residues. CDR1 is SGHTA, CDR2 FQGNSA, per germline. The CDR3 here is CASSLSRPQGEQFF. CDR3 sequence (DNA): TGTGCCAGCAGCTTATCTCGCCCACAAGGGGAGCAGTTCTTC.

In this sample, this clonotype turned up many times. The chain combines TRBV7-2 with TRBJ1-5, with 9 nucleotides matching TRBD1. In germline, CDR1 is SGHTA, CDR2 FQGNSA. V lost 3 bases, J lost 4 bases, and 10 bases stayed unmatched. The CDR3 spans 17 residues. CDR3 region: CASSFRSGTGSNQPQHF. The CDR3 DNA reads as TGTGCCAGCAGCTTCAGATCCGGGACAGGGTCAAATCAGCCCCAGCATTTT.